The source of this T cell receptor (beta chain) is a study of blood T cell repertoires in COVID-19. TCRdb's table, derived via immunoSEQ multiplex PCR, lists solely in-frame clones and lacks some. The table has around 190,000 clones, 76% seen once; the top ten hold about a sixth. The CDR3 runs to 13 residues. V was pared by 5 bases and J by 5 bases, with 10 bases between. Germline V gene lookup returns CDR1 LGHDT and CDR2 YNNKEL (reference sequence). The source material was PBMCs or T cells enriched from blood (not recorded which). V and J are TRBV3-1 (or the pseudogene TRBV3-2) and TRBJ1-5; D is perhaps TRBD1 (6 bases). The TCR was taken from a woman in her 50s with acute COVID-19. CDR3 amino acids: CASSIQGYQPQHF. The CDR3 DNA is TGTGCCAGCAGCATACAGGGTTATCAGCCCCAGCATTTT.